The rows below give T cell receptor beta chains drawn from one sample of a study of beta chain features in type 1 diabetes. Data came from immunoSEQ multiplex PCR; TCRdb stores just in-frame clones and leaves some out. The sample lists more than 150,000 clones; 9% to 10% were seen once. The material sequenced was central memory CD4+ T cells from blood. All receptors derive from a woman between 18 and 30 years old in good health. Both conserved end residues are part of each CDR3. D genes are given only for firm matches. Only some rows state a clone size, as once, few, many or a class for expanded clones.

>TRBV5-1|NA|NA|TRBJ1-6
CASSLGGGNSPLHF
TGCGCCAGCAGTCTCGGTGGAGGGAATTCACCCCTCCACTTT
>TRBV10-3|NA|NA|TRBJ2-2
CAIKSEAGSGELFF
TGTGCCATCAAGTCAGAGGCTGGGTCCGGGGAGCTGTTTTTT
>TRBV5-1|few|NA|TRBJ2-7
CASSLSQGYEQYF
TGCGCCAGCAGCTTGAGTCAGGGCTACGAGCAGTACTTC
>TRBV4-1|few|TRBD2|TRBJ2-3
CASSHVGRTSGGTDTQYF
TGCGCCAGCAGCCATGTTGGCCGGACTAGCGGGGGCACAGATACGCAGTATTTT
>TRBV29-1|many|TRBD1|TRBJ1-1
CSVDGGGAGTEAFF
TGCAGCGTGGATGGAGGGGGCGCGGGGACTGAAGCTTTCTTT
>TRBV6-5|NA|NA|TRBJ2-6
CASRGRDTGANVLTF
TGTGCCAGTCGGGGCAGGGACACTGGGGCCAACGTCCTGACTTTC
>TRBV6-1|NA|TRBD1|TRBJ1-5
CASEAQGGLDQPQHF
TGTGCCAGCGAGGCTCAGGGGGGACTAGATCAGCCCCAGCATTTT
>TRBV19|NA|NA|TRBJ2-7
CASSIKPRSEQYF
TGTGCCAGTAGTATTAAACCGAGAAGCGAGCAGTACTTC
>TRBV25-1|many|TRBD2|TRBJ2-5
CASSAFKGGETQYF
TGTGCCAGCAGTGCCTTCAAGGGAGGGGAGACCCAGTACTTC
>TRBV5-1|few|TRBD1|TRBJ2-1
CASPITTGLHYNEQFF
TGCGCCAGCCCCATTACGACAGGGTTGCACTACAATGAGCAGTTCTTC
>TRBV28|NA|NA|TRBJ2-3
CASRLRPQGDTQYF
TGTGCCAGCAGGTTAAGGCCACAGGGAGATACGCAGTATTTT
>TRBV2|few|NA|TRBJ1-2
CASTIGRLYGYTF
TGTGCCAGCACCATCGGCAGGCTCTATGGCTACACCTTC
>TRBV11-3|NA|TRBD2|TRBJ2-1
CASSLGTSGGEQFF
TGTGCCAGCAGCCTCGGGACTAGCGGGGGTGAGCAGTTCTTC
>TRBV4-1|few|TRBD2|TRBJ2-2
CASHSGREGTGELFF
TGCGCCAGCCACAGCGGGAGGGAGGGCACCGGGGAGCTGTTTTTT
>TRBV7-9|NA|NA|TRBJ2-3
CASSSIEAGEGDTQYF
TGTGCCAGCAGCTCGATCGAAGCGGGTGAAGGAGATACGCAGTATTTT
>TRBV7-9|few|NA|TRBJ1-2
CASSPQVAAGNYGYTF
TGTGCCAGCAGCCCGCAGGTGGCCGCCGGCAACTATGGCTACACCTTC
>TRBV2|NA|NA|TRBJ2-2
CASSATGITGELFF
TGTGCCAGCAGCGCCACAGGGATCACCGGGGAGCTGTTTTTT
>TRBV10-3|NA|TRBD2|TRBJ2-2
CAISGLAGVGAGELFF
TGTGCCATCAGTGGACTAGCGGGAGTGGGAGCCGGGGAGCTGTTTTTT
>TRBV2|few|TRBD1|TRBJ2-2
CASRHGDRNTGELFF
TGTGCCAGCAGACATGGGGACAGAAACACCGGGGAGCTGTTTTTT
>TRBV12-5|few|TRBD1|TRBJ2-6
CASGLRTGWLDSGANVLTF
TGTGCTAGTGGTCTTCGGACAGGGTGGTTAGACTCTGGGGCCAACGTCCTGACTTTC
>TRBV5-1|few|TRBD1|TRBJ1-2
CASSIGQGTYGYTF
TGCGCCAGCAGCATAGGACAGGGAACCTATGGCTACACCTTC
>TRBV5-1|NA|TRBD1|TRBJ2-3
CASSFDRAGTDTQYF
TGCGCCAGCAGCTTCGACAGGGCCGGCACAGATACGCAGTATTTT
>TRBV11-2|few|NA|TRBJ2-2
CASSSYRVGTGELFF
TGTGCCAGCAGCTCCTACAGGGTGGGCACCGGGGAGCTGTTTTTT
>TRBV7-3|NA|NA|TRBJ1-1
CASSLDSMNTEAFF
TGTGCCAGCAGCTTGGACAGCATGAACACTGAAGCTTTCTTT
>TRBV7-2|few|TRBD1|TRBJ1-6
CASSTPGQGKDSPLHF
TGTGCCAGCAGCACCCCGGGACAGGGGAAGGATTCACCCCTCCACTTT
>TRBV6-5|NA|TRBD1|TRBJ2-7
CASSSQDRSTYEQYF
TGTGCCAGCAGCTCGCAGGACAGGAGTACCTACGAGCAGTACTTC
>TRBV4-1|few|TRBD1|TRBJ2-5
CATAIGTGMGAQYF
TGCGCCACTGCGATCGGGACAGGGATGGGCGCCCAGTACTTC
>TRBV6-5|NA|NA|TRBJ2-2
CASGLAGVTTGELFF
TGTGCCAGCGGGCTAGCCGGCGTCACAACCGGGGAGCTGTTTTTT
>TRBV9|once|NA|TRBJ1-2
CASSVAQSLGYTF
TGTGCCAGCAGCGTAGCCCAGTCCCTCGGCTACACCTTC
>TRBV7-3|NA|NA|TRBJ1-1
CASSLIAGAAEAFF
TGTGCCAGCAGCTTAATAGCAGGGGCCGCTGAAGCTTTCTTT
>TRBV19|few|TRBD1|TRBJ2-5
CASTLGTEETQYF
TGTGCCAGTACCCTTGGGACAGAAGAGACCCAGTACTTC
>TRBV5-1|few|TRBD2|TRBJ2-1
CASFGRGEQFF
TGCGCCAGCTTCGGGAGGGGGGAGCAGTTCTTC
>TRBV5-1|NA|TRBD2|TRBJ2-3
CASSSRTSGSTDTQYF
TGCGCCAGCAGCTCACGGACTAGCGGGAGTACAGATACGCAGTATTTT
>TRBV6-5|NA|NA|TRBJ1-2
CASRPGVSSGYTF
TGTGCCAGCCGTCCAGGGGTATCTTCAGGCTACACCTTC
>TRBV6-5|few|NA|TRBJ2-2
CASSYLRQLRAGELFF
TGTGCCAGCAGTTACCTTCGACAGCTTCGAGCCGGGGAGCTGTTTTTT
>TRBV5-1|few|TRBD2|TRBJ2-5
CASSLGLAGQETQYF
TGCGCCAGCAGCTTGGGGCTAGCGGGACAAGAGACCCAGTACTTC
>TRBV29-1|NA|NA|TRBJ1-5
CSVEQVSSNQPQHF
TGCAGCGTTGAACAGGTTTCTAGCAATCAGCCCCAGCATTTT
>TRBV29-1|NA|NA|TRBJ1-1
CSAHGGGGTEAFF
TGCAGCGCTCACGGTGGGGGAGGTACTGAAGCTTTCTTT
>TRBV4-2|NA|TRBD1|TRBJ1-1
CASSQVRDSTEAFF
TGTGCCAGCAGCCAAGTTCGGGACAGCACTGAAGCTTTCTTT
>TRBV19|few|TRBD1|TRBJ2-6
CASSRQGSRSGANVLTF
TGTGCCAGTAGTCGACAGGGGTCCCGCTCTGGGGCCAACGTCCTGACTTTC
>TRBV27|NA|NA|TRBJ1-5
CASSLLRNQPQHF
TGTGCCAGCAGTTTATTGAGGAATCAGCCCCAGCATTTT
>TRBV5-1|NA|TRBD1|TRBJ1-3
CASSQTGSGNTIYF
TGCGCCAGCAGCCAGACAGGGTCCGGAAACACCATATATTTT
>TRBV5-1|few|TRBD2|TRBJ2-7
CASSLKAGTKEQYF
TGCGCCAGCAGCTTGAAGGCCGGGACTAAGGAGCAGTACTTC
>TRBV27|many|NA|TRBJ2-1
CASPGNEQFF
TGTGCCAGTCCCGGGAATGAGCAGTTCTTC
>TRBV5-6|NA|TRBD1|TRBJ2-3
CASSLQGQDTQYF
TGTGCCAGCAGCTTACAGGGGCAAGATACGCAGTATTTT